This TCR beta chain was sequenced for a study of shared clonotypes between healthy human individuals. Germline loops: CDR1 SGHTA, CDR2 FQGTGA. This CDR3 region has 15 residues. V shed 1 base, J shed 4 bases, and the junction held 3 bases outside the gene matches. The protocol was immunoSEQ multiplex PCR, while the TCRdb copy is restricted to in-frame clones and leaves out a portion. Among about 2.4 million clones listed, more than 85% were seen once. This clone was detected once. The sample carries other DNA sequences with the same CDR3. Specimen: naive CD4+ T cells from PBMCs. Subset of the sample: CD45RA+ positively selected. This receptor was identified in a man aged 18 to 35 in good health. Some clones in this sample may be carry-over from other donors' samples. V is TRBV7-3 and J is TRBJ2-2, with TRBD1 matching 7 bases. CDR3 bases: TGTGCCAGCAGCTTAAACAGGGGTGGCACCGGGGAGCTGTTTTTT. It yields the protein CASSLNRGGTGELFF.